This T cell receptor beta chain was sequenced in a study of T cell responses to AZD1222 COVID-19 vaccine (dated by TCRdb to the early 2020s). Study-level background: A total of just over 230 trial participants underwent TCR sequencing, of whom roughly 210 had received two doses of AZD1222 and some 25 had received two doses of the MenACWY control vaccine. Enrollment into the trials was organized by age into subgroups of 18-55, 56-69 and 70-plus years, and those subgroups contained 148, 28 and 57 TCR-sequenced participants, respectively.

Summary of the overall study and its limitations: Because no day 14 peak-response samples were available, the repertoires could be characterized only after the peak T cell response. In the small 56-69-year group, the increase in depth fell short of significance, most likely because of low power. Reportedly, almost half of the unique spike-specific TCRs recognized epitopes lying outside the regions that are mutated in the B.1.351 and B.1.1.7 variants. Conclusions about previously exposed vaccinees are limited because only six or seven AZD1222 recipients were SARS-CoV-2 seropositive at baseline. Most participants were white British and females outnumbered males, and the authors suggested that clonal diversity may have been underestimated. The whole spike protein was spanned by vaccine-associated CD4 TCRs, and dominant responses were seen in regions 160-218 and 743-854. After two AZD1222 doses, both the breadth and the depth of spike-specific TCRs were significantly higher than at day 0 and than in MenACWY recipients.

The CDR3 regions of human TCRbeta chains were analyzed by immunosequencing. Regarding the original processing steps: Repertoire TCRs were checked for matches against a reference library of SARS-CoV-2-specific TCRs that had been generated using the MIRA antigen-specificity platform. Breadth was defined as the fraction of unique TCRs that were SARS-CoV-2-associated, and depth was defined as the fraction of total T cells that were SARS-CoV-2-associated. Using the MIRA data, each spike-specific TCR was assigned both to the spike region to which the TCR was reactive and to a CD4 or CD8 class. Log10-transformed breadth and depth values were compared by one-way ANOVA with Sidak's multiple comparisons tests. In TCRdb, the immuneACCESS table is reduced to in-frame sequences with V and J assigned. These tables do not hold every clone; where another copy was compared, an unresolved V gene accounts for under half, and the others remain unexplained. V and J calls plus clone size are reproduced from that table; the DNA served to infer D and trimming. The sample table records about 160,000 clones; approximately 87% of these occur just once. The ten largest clones capture around 4.5% of the sample.

CDR1 is given as LNHDA and CDR2 as SQIVND, both from the germline V gene (reference sequence). Trimming removed 3 bases from V and 1 base from J; the gene matches leave 22 bases unexplained. The CDR3 runs 21 amino acids, cysteine and phenylalanine included. The kept DNA is CDR3 alone, 63 bases in frame from the first base. Remarks on this clone: Its antigen is not yet known. Per-base quality was not reported, and no clone a single base away is much larger than it.

This specimen's time point label, per the study, means: about 28 days (+/-7) after the second vaccine dose. AZD1222 recipients with second doses at about 4 weeks or about 12 weeks were pooled, because spike-specific TCR depth and breadth did not differ between schedules. The vaccinee samples were drawn from two UK trials, COV001 and COV002, one of which was a single-blind randomized controlled phase 2/3 trial testing AZD1222 (ChAdOx1 nCoV-19) in healthy adults. For TCRbeta chain sequencing, PBMC samples from trial participants were taken at day 0 and at day 28 after the second dose. The receptor comes from an adult who received the AZD1222 COVID-19 vaccine. In this chain, TRBV19 is recombined with TRBJ1-2, with TRBD1 identical over 8 junction bases. This material consisted of peripheral blood, taken 28 days after the second AZD1222 dose. The DNA sequence reads TGTGCCAGTAGTATCCCCTCACAGACAGGGGCAACCCACAGAATTAACTATGGCTACACCTTC. It translates to CASSIPSQTGATHRINYGYTF.